This T cell receptor beta chain came from a study of cytomegalovirus exposure and HLA in healthy donors (TCRdb year 2017). Looking at the study overall: According to an earlier analysis of a few hundred of the donors, about 190 million T cells yielded approximately 120 million unique TCR beta sequences and about 300 Gb of sequence data. An early release that covered fewer than 750 HLA-typed donors contained 250 to 350 gigabases of sequencing data and about 84 million unique TCR sequences. Of the 350 to 450 genotyped donors, 65% to 90% fell in the genetic ancestry cluster associated with self-reported Caucasian donors. The study aimed to test whether cataloging public T cell receptors could reveal signatures of past pathogen exposure. The study profiled the T cell repertoires of under 700 subjects by immunosequencing and related them to cytomegalovirus serostatus. A separate validation cohort of 90 to 150 different subjects was used in addition to the approximately 670-subject first cohort. High-throughput TCR immunosequencing, statistical association of individual TCRs with disease status, and machine learning were combined to predict cytomegalovirus infection status. To study patterns of TCR occurrence, a later analysis re-analyzed previously published TCR beta repertoires from 700 or so donors and added high-resolution HLA genotyping. Rather than using new phenotypic data, the later analysis identified candidate immune exposures from TCR beta sequences and from how often those sequences occurred across donors. To decide whether each TCR beta V gene segment behaved as functional or pseudogenic, an earlier analysis of several hundred of the donors relied on high-throughput TCR beta sequencing. Donor age, sex, ethnicity and CMV serostatus were compiled alongside the repertoire data. Genome-wide SNP genotypes for about 60% of the 666 donors were used in a later genetic analysis, which treated that subset as a discovery cohort. All discovery cohort repertoires had been generated using a single sequencing platform. HLA typing covered class I and class II loci at four-digit resolution. The number of typed donors differed by locus: about 620-640 for A, B, C, DRB1 and DQB1; some 500 for DQA1; approximately 610 for DPA1; and around 490 for DPB1. Several DR-DQ haplotypes were handled as single units for association and clustering because linkage in the cohort was strong. On average, roughly 240,000 unique TCR beta nucleotide sequences were sequenced per donor among fewer than 500 genotyped donors of the cohort, with about 17% of those sequences being non-productive.

To prepare the library, the immunoSEQ multiplex PCR assay was applied. The multiplex PCR relied on a mix of 60 forward primers for TCR Vbeta segments and 13 reverse primers for TCR Jbeta segments. Amplification of the CDR3 region of rearranged TCR beta genes was performed with a multiplex PCR assay on genomic DNA. The amplified TCR beta libraries were sequenced on the Illumina HiSeq System as 87-base-pair reads. In the paper's pipeline: A later analysis counted about 80 million unique TCR beta chains across the approximately 700 repertoires, and approximately 11 million of these chains were shared by at least two donors. To remove PCR and sequencing errors, raw reads were error-corrected and collapsed into unique sequences using a nearest-neighbor algorithm that merged closely related sequences. V, D and J gene segments were assigned by aligning CDR3 sequences to IMGT reference sequences. For a sequence to be retained, a match of at least six nucleotides was required to both a V gene segment and a J gene segment. A rearrangement was called productive if the CDR3 had no stop codons and remained in frame with V and J, and every other rearrangement was called non-productive. CDR3 was defined by IMGT convention, running from the second conserved V-encoded cysteine to the conserved J-encoded phenylalanine. The earlier analysis of 550 to 650 of the donors excluded any sequence lacking an unambiguous match to a single V gene segment. An earlier analysis of over 450 of the donors classified V segments as functional when productive rearrangements were above 56.7% and as segregating when the standard deviation between donors was above 5%. A statistical classification framework was built for diagnosing cytomegalovirus status from the catalog of TCR beta chain sequences. In a later analysis, V and J genes were assigned by comparing TCR nucleotide sequences against IMGT/GENE-DB human TR gene sequences. In a later analysis, CDR3 sequences and most-parsimonious VDJ recombination scenarios were assigned using the TCRdist pipeline. In a later analysis, every TCR beta chain was defined by the combination of its CDR3 amino acid sequence and its V-gene family, and reads without a unique V-gene family were dropped. A later analysis removed 592 highly shared, low-generation-probability nucleotide sequences to deal with suspected cross-contamination and a sequencing artifact. A later analysis calculated a clonal expansion index for each public chain from normalized within-repertoire ranks of inferred template counts. A later analysis computed generation probabilities with a VDJ recombination model fitted to out-of-frame rearrangements, and checked the results against IGoR. In a later analysis, hypergeometric tests were used to score TCR-TCR, TCR-HLA and TCR-CMV co-occurrence, with a repertoire-size bias correction applied to TCR pairs. To estimate false discovery rates, a later analysis permuted the HLA or CMV assignments 20 times. A later analysis grouped co-occurring TCRs with DBSCAN, adding TCRdist sequence similarity when clustering within HLA-allele-positive subsets. Repertoires with fewer than 30,000 or more than 120,000 public chains, plus five repertoires with anomalous nucleotide sharing, were excluded from co-occurrence clustering. TCRdb's version of the immuneACCESS table is confined to in-frame rearrangements and falls short of the full clone set. An unresolved V gene accounts for under half of the shortfall where checked; the remainder is of unknown origin. V and J calls and clone size are those listed in that table; D and trimming were worked out from the DNA. This sample comprises about 120,000 clones, 70% to 85% of them detected only once. 11% of the sample lies in the top ten.

Details on this clone: The specificity of this receptor is unknown. No much larger clone exists at a distance of one base, and base qualities are not known.

Here is what the overall study found, with its caveats: According to a later analysis, TCR association rates differed among HLA loci, with DRB1 alleles showing the most associated TCRs and HLA-C alleles showing the fewest. The authors suggested that the approach could potentially be extended to other disease states and immunological phenotypes. In a later analysis, HLA-associated TCR beta chains were found to be more clonally expanded and to have lower generation probabilities than equally common non-associated chains. In a later analysis, most CMV-associated TCR beta chains were found to appear HLA-restricted, with HLA associations seemingly driven largely by CMV exposure. V-gene and J-gene trimming of TCR beta chains was associated with a missense DCLRE1C variant in a later genetic analysis, and the association was replicated in an independent cohort. A later analysis associated about 18,000 TCR beta sequences with specific HLA alleles at a false discovery rate of 0.05. When HLA alleles, especially DR and DQ, strongly co-occurred, attributing TCR associations to individual alleles was difficult. The 87-base-pair reads could not distinguish some IMGT-functional V segments, including TRBV6-2 and TRBV6-3, so those segments were excluded. The classifier was reported to diagnose cytomegalovirus status with high specificity and sensitivity in both the original and validation cohorts. The earlier analysis of a few hundred of the donors excluded approximately 15 rarely observed V segments, including chromosome 9 orphons, because counts were too low. In an earlier analysis of approximately 590 of the donors, most TCR beta V segments appeared in productive rearrangements about 87% or about 30% of the time, broadly matching IMGT annotations. Several of the top co-occurrence clusters appeared to be linked to parvovirus B19, influenza, CMV and Epstein-Barr virus, according to a later analysis. A cluster of highly shared sequence variants was judged likely to be a technical artifact of the sequencing pipeline. Correlated functional status among segregating V segments might reflect linkage disequilibrium, but an unknown experimental factor could not be ruled out. While some public TCRs were present in many individuals, most TCR sequences turned up only very rarely across donors. Compared with the approximately 700-donor mean, donors in an Asian-associated ancestry cluster had fewer N-insertions in productive TCRs, according to a later genetic analysis. In this cohort, only TCR beta chains were sequenced, and detectable features were limited by the absence of alpha or paired-chain data. CMV serostatus was the only immune exposure information available for the cohort. A total of fewer than 200 TCR beta chains were listed by the study as associated with cytomegalovirus. A further reported finding was that TCR beta sequences accurately predicted the HLA-A and HLA-B alleles for most subjects in the first cohort. Because HLA typing was missing for some donors at each locus, association tests included only the typed subset. Sequencing depth was assumed to be roughly uniform across donors in the presence/absence analyses, though that assumption may not hold. In vitro tests confirmed that a few of the cytomegalovirus-associated TCR beta chains recognize cytomegalovirus antigens.

The cohort consisted of some 730 healthy bone marrow donors. Cohort members were all nominally healthy when sampled, although unrecorded immune exposures were likely present. The donor tested CMV seropositive and was one of the 289 seropositive cohort members. Every donor gave a peripheral blood sample, and the peripheral blood mononuclear cells from that sample were used for TCR beta sequencing. The Qiagen DNeasy Blood Extraction Kit was used to extract genomic DNA from the blood cell samples. Looking up the germline V gene yields CDR1 SGHDN and CDR2 FVKESK. The CDR3 numbers 14 residues from cysteine through phenylalanine. Only the CDR3 region is kept as DNA, spanning 42 bases read in frame from base 1. The V and J ends are trimmed by 3 bases and 6 bases, leaving 15 bases between them.

The V gene is TRBV14 and the J gene is TRBJ2-7; the D gene cannot be resolved reliably. The specimen sequenced was PBMCs. This receptor was obtained from a woman aged 45-65 years in good health and CMV-seropositive. Read as DNA, the sequence is TGTGCCAGCAGCCAGCACCCACCATCGGGCGAGCAGTACTTC. Its amino acids are CASSQHPPSGEQYF.